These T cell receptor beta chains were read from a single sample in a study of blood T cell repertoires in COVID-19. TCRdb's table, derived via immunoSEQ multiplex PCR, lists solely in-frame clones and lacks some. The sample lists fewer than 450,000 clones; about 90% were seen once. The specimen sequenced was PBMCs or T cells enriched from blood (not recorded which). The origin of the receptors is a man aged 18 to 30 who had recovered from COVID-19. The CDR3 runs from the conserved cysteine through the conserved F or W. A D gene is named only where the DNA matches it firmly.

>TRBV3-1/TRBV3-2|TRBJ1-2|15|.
CASSQGPDSSFGYTF
TGTGCCAGCAGCCAAGGCCCGGACAGCTCCTTTGGCTACACCTTC
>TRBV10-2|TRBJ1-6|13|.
CASSGDRNSPLHF
TGCGCCAGCAGTGGAGACAGGAATTCACCCCTCCACTTT
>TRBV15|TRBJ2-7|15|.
CATSRDRGVSYEQYF
TGTGCCACCAGCAGAGATCGCGGGGTCTCCTACGAGCAGTACTTC
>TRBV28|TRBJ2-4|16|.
CASRPREVLAKNIQYF
TGTGCCAGCAGACCCAGGGAGGTCCTGGCCAAAAACATTCAGTACTTC
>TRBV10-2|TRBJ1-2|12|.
CASSERRHGYTF
TGCGCCAGCAGTGAGAGGAGGCATGGCTACACCTTC
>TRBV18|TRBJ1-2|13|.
CASSQTEGNGYTF
TGTGCCAGCTCACAGACAGAAGGGAATGGCTACACCTTC
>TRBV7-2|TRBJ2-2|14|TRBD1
CASSLSYRGGELFF
TGTGCCAGCAGCTTAAGTTACAGGGGCGGGGAGCTGTTTTTT
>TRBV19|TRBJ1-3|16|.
CASQALTGTFRNTIYF
TGTGCCAGTCAAGCCCTCACAGGAACTTTTCGAAACACCATATATTTT
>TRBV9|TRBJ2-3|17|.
CASSVTHVRGATDTQYF
TGTGCCAGCAGCGTCACCCACGTCCGCGGTGCCACAGATACGCAGTATTTT
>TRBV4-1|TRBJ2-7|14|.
CASSQGTQTYEQYF
TGCGCCAGCAGCCAAGGTACTCAAACCTACGAGCAGTACTTC